This T cell receptor (beta chain) is from a study of shared clonotypes between healthy human individuals. Study overall: The donor group consisted of a couple of women and three men, aged 18 to 49. For every donor, three CD4 naive, three CD4 memory, two CD8 naive and one CD8 memory plates were used.

To note about this clone: The antigen is not known.

General observations from the study: Rarefaction indicated that sorted-subset sequencing remained incomplete although depth was large.

Data came from immunoSEQ multiplex PCR; TCRdb stores just in-frame clones and leaves some out. The sample consists of 2 million to 2.5 million clones, 90% to 95% of them appearing once. Germline V gene sequence: CDR1 LNHNV, CDR2 YYDKDF (reference sequence). This CDR3 contains 14 residues. Trimming took off 2 bases at V and 11 bases at J, with 18 bases between the two ends. The clonotype was recovered from a man younger than 35 in good health. Some clones in this sample may be carry-over from other donors' samples. The sequencing input was naive CD4+ T cells from PBMCs. Subset of the sample: CD45RA+ positively selected. The V and J genes are TRBV15 and TRBJ1-2, with a possible D match to TRBD1 (6 bases). CDR3 sequence: CATSRTRAGAVYTF. The CDR3 region has the DNA TGTGCCACCAGCAGAACGAGGGCAGGGGCCGTATACACCTTC.